This T cell receptor (beta chain) was recorded in a study of shared clonotypes between healthy human individuals. Sequenced by immunoSEQ multiplex PCR; TCRdb stores in-frame clones only, minus some. The sample has millions of clones; about 95% are singletons. With 0 bases removed from V and 3 bases from J, the gap between germline ends came to 15 bases. The CDR3 consists of 16 residues. CDR1 and CDR2 from the germline V gene are MNHEY and SVGAGI. This receptor was obtained from a man aged 18 to 30 in good health. The V gene is TRBV6-5, the J gene TRBJ2-7; the D is unclear. Sample: naive CD4+ T cells sorted from blood. Sample subset: CD45RA+ positively selected. The DNA for the CDR3 is TGTGCCAGCAGTTACTCGAAATCAGGTGCGAACTACGAGCAGTACTTC. Its protein is CASSYSKSGANYEQYF.